This entry lists 30 T cell receptor beta chains sequenced from one sample in a study of CD8 T cells in ankylosing spondylitis. Study-wide findings and caveats: Ankylosing spondylitis blood appeared to be characterized by a TCR beta motif of about 8 highly homologous variants.

No antigen is known for these receptors. MiXCR was run by TCRdb on the 5' RACE reads, yielding one entry per CDR3 protein. The data hold about 220,000 distinct CDR3 sequences, with 6% to 8% observed a single time. The sequenced sample was blood, either unsorted or a sorted T cell fraction (not recorded which). Receptor source: a male donor with ankylosing spondylitis.

This clonotype has a handful of counts. This chain connects TRBV11-3 to TRBJ2-7, with 11 bases matching TRBD2. CDR1 is SGHNT, CDR2 YENEEA, per germline. V lost 4 bases to trimming and J lost 0 bases; unmatched junction nucleotides: 2. CDR3 length equals 15 residues. In DNA form, the CDR3 reads TGTGCCAGCAGCTCTAGCGGGGGGAACTCCTACGAGCAGTACTTC. Translated, it gives CASSSSGGNSYEQYF. The full variable domain, rest sourced from reference TRBV11-3 and TRBJ2-7, is EAGVVQSPRYKIIEKKQPVAFWCNPISGHNTLYWYLQNLGQGPELLIRYENEEAVDDSQLPKDRFSAERLKGVDSTLKIQPAELGDSAVYLCASSSSGGNSYEQYFGPGTRLTVT.

A word on this clonotype: Given a much more abundant clone one base away, this may be a read error. In DNA, the CDR3 is TGTGCCAGCAGCCAATATAGAGCGAACACTGAATCTTTCTTT. Protein product: CASSQYRANTESFF. The chain carries TRBV7-8 and TRBJ1-1; D not resolved. The CDR3 totals 14 residues. From germline, CDR1 is SGHVS and CDR2 FQNEAQ.

This clonotype was seen only a few times. The J gene is TRBJ2-7, the V gene TRBV20-1, with TRBD1 identical over 7 bases. The germline gives CDR1 DFQATT, CDR2 SNEGSKA (reference sequence). After removal of 7 bases from V and 4 bases from J, the junction contained 10 bases not matched to a gene. CDR3 length: 13 residues. The CDR3 DNA sequence: TGCAGTGGAGACAGGGTGGATGGATACGAGCAGTACTTC. The encoded protein is CSGDRVDGYEQYF.

This clonotype was observed a few times. The chain has TRBV23-1 and TRBJ2-1; 8 bases fit TRBD2. TRBV23-1 falls under the ORF class, with uncertain function. V shed 3 bases and J 4 bases; nucleotides not matched to a gene: 11. This CDR3 is 17 amino acids long. For the CDR3, the DNA is TGCGCCAGCAGTCACCCCCGACTAGCGAGTCTATACAATGAGCAGTTCTTC. Its translation: CASSHPRLASLYNEQFF.

This clonotype was picked up many times. J is TRBJ1-1 and V is TRBV20-1; the D gene is possibly TRBD1 (5 bases). Germline values: CDR1 DFQATT, CDR2 SNEGSKA (reference sequence). The CDR3 extends over 16 amino acids. V was trimmed by 5 bases and J by 0 bases, leaving 19 bases between them. CDR3 residues: CSAYRDWELMNTEAFF. As DNA, the CDR3 is TGCAGTGCTTACCGGGACTGGGAATTAATGAACACTGAAGCTTTCTTT.

Here the CDR3 DNA reads TGTGCCAGCAGCGTACTCGGGGGGGGCGAGGATGAGCAGTTCTTC. Protein product: CASSVLGGGEDEQFF. This sequence joins TRBV9 and TRBJ2-1; 8 bases agree with TRBD2. The CDR3 totals 15 residues. CDR1 is SGDLS and CDR2 is YYNGEE in the germline V gene. J gave up 8 bases and V 1 base, and 8 bases lay outside the gene matches.

This clonotype was observed many times. The chain employs TRBV18 and TRBJ2-7, with 7 positions matching TRBD1. Germline V gene lookup returns CDR1 KGHSH and CDR2 LQKENI. V lost 3 bases to trimming and J lost 4 bases; unmatched junction nucleotides: 6. The CDR3 length is 14 residues. The CDR3 nucleotides read TGTGCCAGCTCACCCTACAGGGGCGAATACGAGCAGTACTTC. It codes for CASSPYRGEYEQYF.

This clonotype came up many times. The V gene is TRBV7-8, the J gene TRBJ1-2, with 7 bases aligning to TRBD1. V lost 1 base, J lost 5 bases, and 7 bases stayed unmatched. Germline V CDR1 and CDR2: SGHVS, FQNEAQ. The CDR3 loop spans 15 amino acids. The CDR3 DNA reads TGTGCCAGCAGCTTAGGGAGGACAGGATCTTATGGCTACACCTTC. This codes for CASSLGRTGSYGYTF. The full variable domain, rest sourced from reference TRBV7-8 and TRBJ1-2, is GAGVSQSPRYKVAKRGQDVALRCDPISGHVSLFWYQQALGQGPEFLTYFQNEAQLDKSGLPSDRFFAERPEGSVSTLKIQRTQQEDSAVYLCASSLGRTGSYGYTFGSGTRLTVV.

This clonotype was seen many times. The chain is built from TRBV11-2 and TRBJ2-7; TRBD2 agrees at 8 bases. Germline loops: CDR1 SGHAT, CDR2 FQNNGV. Trimming took 4 bases from V and 3 from J; bases not matched to a gene: 5. The CDR3 totals 14 residues. The DNA for the CDR3 is TGTGCCAGCAGCTCCCTAGCGGGCGACTACGAGCAGTACTTC. Protein: CASSSLAGDYEQYF.

This clonotype showed up many times. This chain uses TRBV6-5 with TRBJ2-3; D remains unclear. The CDR3 is 13 residues long. V was pared by 2 bases and J by 4 bases, with 7 bases between. CDR1 and CDR2 from the germline V gene are MNHEY and SVGAGI. CDR3 sequence: CASSYGDPDTQYF. The CDR3 DNA is TGTGCCAGCAGTTACGGGGATCCAGATACGCAGTATTTT.

This clonotype was counted between two and nine times. The rearrangement links TRBV29-1 to TRBJ2-5, with D tentatively TRBD1 (5 bases). Trimming removed 5 bases at V and 7 bases at J, with 17 bases between. The CDR3 spans 13 residues. The germline gives CDR1 SQVTM, CDR2 ANQGSEA. The CDR3 DNA reads as TGCAGCGTTCGGGCAGAACCCACAGGGACCCAGTACTTC. Encoded protein: CSVRAEPTGTQYF.

In the case of this clonotype: It may be a read error: a sequence one base away is much more abundant. The V call is TRBV24-1, the J call TRBJ2-1, with 7 nucleotides matching TRBD1. Unmatched junction bases numbered 6, after V lost 5 bases and J lost 9 bases. CDR3 length: 13 residues. CDR1 KGHDR and CDR2 SFDVKD come from the germline V gene. The CDR3 DNA is TGTGCCACCAGTGGGGGTTGGGACAGTGAGCAGTTCTTC. Translating gives CATSGGWDSEQFF.

This clonotype was counted at least ten times. The chain is built from TRBV29-1 and TRBJ1-4, with D hard to call. V dropped 2 bases and J dropped 4 bases, with 11 bases sitting between them. Germline V CDR1 and CDR2: SQVTM, ANQGSEA. The CDR3 contains 14 residues. CDR3: CSVEMLSDNEKLFF. The DNA of the CDR3 is TGCAGCGTTGAAATGTTGTCAGATAATGAAAAACTGTTTTTT.

This clonotype came up a few times. The rearrangement links TRBV27 to TRBJ2-5, with D tentatively TRBD1 (6 bases). CDR1 MNHEY and CDR2 SMNVEV come from the germline V gene (reference sequence). CDR3 size: 15 residues. Trimming stripped 5 bases from V and 5 bases from J, with 18 bases between. The CDR3 reads CASSTLQGLQETQYF. The DNA for the CDR3 is TGTGCCAGCAGTACGCTACAGGGTTTGCAGGAGACCCAGTACTTC.

This clonotype was counted ten times or more. The chain employs TRBV21-1 and TRBJ1-4. TRBV21-1 is shown as a pseudogene. CDR3 length: 11 residues. CDR3 residues: CASTKDEKLFF. In nucleotides, the CDR3 is TGTGCCAGCACAAAAGATGAAAAACTGTTTTTT.

This clonotype was detected ten times or more. V is TRBV25-1 and J is TRBJ1-2; D might be TRBD1 (5 bases). This CDR3 spans 16 amino acids. CDR1 is MGHDK and CDR2 is SYGVNS in the germline V gene. Trimming removed 2 bases from V and 5 bases from J, with 18 bases in between. The chain's CDR3 is CASSEHKGTGGYGYTF. CDR3 sequence (DNA): TGTGCCAGCAGTGAACACAAAGGGACCGGCGGATATGGCTACACCTTC.

This clonotype has at least ten counts. The chain combines TRBV4-3 with TRBJ2-7; D is undetermined. Germline CDR1 LGHNA, CDR2 YSLEER. V was clipped by 0 bases and J by 2 bases, with 5 bases between them. This CDR3 has 13 amino acids. CDR3 nucleotide sequence: TGCGCCAGCAGCCAAGACGGTACCTACGAGCAGTACTTC. Translating it yields CASSQDGTYEQYF.

This clonotype was recorded many times. This sequence joins TRBV28 and TRBJ2-7; the D is unclear. This CDR3 is built from 15 residues. Trimming left V 2 bases short and J 2 bases short, with 13 bases between. Germline V gene sequence: CDR1 MDHEN, CDR2 SYDVKM. CDR3 DNA sequence: TGTGCCAGCAGTTTAACGTGGGGTTTCCCCTACGAGCAGTACTTC. This sequence encodes CASSLTWGFPYEQYF.

The chain joins TRBV6-2 or TRBV6-3 to TRBJ2-4; 7 nucleotides line up with TRBD2. V shed 4 bases, J shed 9 bases, and the junction held 9 bases outside the gene matches. Germline V gene data show CDR1 as MNHEY and CDR2 as SVGEGT. The CDR3 sequence is 14 residues long. CDR3 sequence reads: CASSSRQRGSIQYF. For the CDR3, the DNA is TGTGCCAGCAGTTCCCGGCAGCGGGGCAGCATTCAGTACTTC.

This clonotype was recorded many times. The V gene is TRBV7-9, the J gene TRBJ1-2; maybe TRBD1 (6 bases). This CDR3 comprises 13 residues. The ends were cut back, 0 bases at V and 5 bases at J, with 7 bases in the middle. Germline values: CDR1 SEHNR, CDR2 FQNEAQ (reference sequence). CDR3 in DNA: TGTGCCAGCAGCTTAGCCACAGGGTATGGCTACACCTTC. Translation gives CASSLATGYGYTF.

In this sample, this clonotype turned up many times. The chain couples TRBV5-1 to TRBJ2-7; tentative D call: TRBD1 (6 bases). CDR1 SGHRS and CDR2 YFSETQ come from the germline V gene. V lost 3 bases and J 4 bases, leaving 14 bases between the germline ends. The CDR3 is 14 amino acids. The CDR3 sequence is CASSSPGQFYEQYF. For the CDR3, the DNA is TGCGCCAGCAGCTCACCCGGACAGTTTTACGAGCAGTACTTC.

This clonotype occurred many times. The V and J genes are TRBV29-1 and TRBJ1-1; TRBD1 matches at 8 bases. Looked up from germline, CDR1 is SQVTM and CDR2 is ANQGSEA. This CDR3 region has 12 residues. V shed 6 bases, J shed 4 bases, and the junction held 4 bases outside the gene matches. The CDR3 sequence is CSVAGGGTEAFF. The CDR3 nucleotides are TGCAGCGTAGCAGGGGGCGGCACTGAAGCTTTCTTT.

This clonotype showed up many times. The CDR3 nucleotides are TGCAGCGTTGAAGGCGGGGGGGCACATGAGCAGTTCTTC. Protein: CSVEGGGAHEQFF. The chain uses TRBV29-1 and TRBJ2-1; 9 positions match TRBD2. The CDR3 totals 13 residues. V lost 1 base, J lost 8 bases, and 3 bases stayed unmatched. Germline V gene data show CDR1 as SQVTM and CDR2 as ANQGSEA.

In this sample, this clonotype turned up many times. This rearrangement joins TRBV27 to TRBJ2-7; tentatively, D is TRBD1 (6 bases). V was clipped by 3 bases and J by 1 base, with 10 bases between them. The CDR3 totals 14 residues. Germline CDR1 and CDR2: MNHEY and SMNVEV (reference sequence). CDR3 in amino acids: CASSFGQTSYEQYF. CDR3 coding DNA: TGTGCCAGCAGTTTTGGACAGACTTCCTACGAGCAGTACTTC.

Many counts were recorded for this clonotype. The gene calls are TRBV12-3 or TRBV12-4 and TRBJ1-4, with D unclear. V dropped 4 bases and J dropped 8 bases, with 14 bases sitting between them. The CDR3 spans 14 residues. The CDR3 region is CASSSGYLREKLFF. The CDR3 DNA sequence: TGTGCCAGCAGTTCGGGTTACTTAAGGGAAAAACTGTTTTTT.

This clonotype was counted at least ten times. The chain is built from TRBV12-3 or TRBV12-4 and TRBJ1-2; 7 nucleotides agree with TRBD1. With 7 bases clipped from V and 4 bases from J, the junction kept 6 bases outside the gene matches. The CDR3 sequence is 13 residues long. CDR3 in amino acids: CASTPTGFYGYTF. The CDR3 DNA reads as TGTGCCAGCACCCCGACAGGGTTCTATGGCTACACCTTC.

This clonotype came up a few times. The chain has TRBV9 and TRBJ1-2; D not resolved. V shed 2 bases and J shed 8 bases, with 10 bases lying between them. Germline lookup yields CDR1 SGDLS and CDR2 YYNGEE. This CDR3 has 12 amino acids. CDR3: CASSVSGWGYTF. The CDR3 coding sequence is TGTGCCAGCAGCGTCTCCGGTTGGGGCTACACCTTC.

Ten or more counts support this clonotype. V gene TRBV20-1 combines with J gene TRBJ1-4; 10 bases fit TRBD1. The trim removed 6 bases at V and 8 bases at J, leaving 6 bases unmatched. There are 13 residues in the CDR3. Germline V gene sequence: CDR1 DFQATT, CDR2 SNEGSKA (reference sequence). CDR3 coding DNA: TGCAGTGCAGGGACAGGGGAGTCGGAAAAACTGTTTTTT. Amino acids: CSAGTGESEKLFF.

There are many counts of this clonotype. The V gene is TRBV5-5, the J gene TRBJ2-3, with 7 bases fitting TRBD1. The CDR3 extends over 15 amino acids. The V segment lost 2 bases and the J segment 2 bases; nucleotides outside the gene matches: 5. Germline CDR1 is SGHKS and CDR2 is YYEKEE (reference sequence). The CDR3 region is CASSFDREVTDTQYF. The CDR3, as DNA: TGTGCCAGCAGCTTTGACAGGGAAGTCACAGATACGCAGTATTTT.

The sample holds many counts of this clonotype. V and J are TRBV6-5 and TRBJ2-7; D gene uncertain. The CDR3 has 13 amino acids. The germline V gene encodes CDR1 MNHEY and CDR2 SVGAGI. V was cut by 2 bases and J by 0 bases, with 5 bases left in between. The DNA of the CDR3 is TGTGCCAGCAGTTACGGGGACTCCTACGAGCAGTACTTC. Translating it yields CASSYGDSYEQYF.